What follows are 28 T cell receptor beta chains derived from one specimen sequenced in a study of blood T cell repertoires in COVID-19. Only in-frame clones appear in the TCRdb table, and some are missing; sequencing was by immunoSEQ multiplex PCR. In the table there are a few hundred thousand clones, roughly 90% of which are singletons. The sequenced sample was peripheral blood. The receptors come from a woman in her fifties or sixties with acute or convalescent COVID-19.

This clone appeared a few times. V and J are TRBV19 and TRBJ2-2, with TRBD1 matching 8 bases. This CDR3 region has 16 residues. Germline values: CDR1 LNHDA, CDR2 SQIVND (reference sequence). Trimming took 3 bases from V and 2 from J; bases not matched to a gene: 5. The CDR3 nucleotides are TGTGCCAGTAGTATGGGGGACAGGTTAAACACCGGGGAGCTGTTTTTT. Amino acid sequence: CASSMGDRLNTGELFF.

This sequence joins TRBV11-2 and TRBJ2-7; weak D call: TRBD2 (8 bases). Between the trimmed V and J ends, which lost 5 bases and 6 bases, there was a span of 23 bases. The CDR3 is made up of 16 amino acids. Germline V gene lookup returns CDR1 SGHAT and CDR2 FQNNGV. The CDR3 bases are TGTGCCAGCAGCCCGGGGGGGCAGGGGGTTCGGATCGAGCAGTACTTC. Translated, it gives CASSPGGQGVRIEQYF. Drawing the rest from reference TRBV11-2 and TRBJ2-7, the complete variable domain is EAGVAQSPRYKIIEKRQSVAFWCNPISGHATLYWYQQILGQGPKLLIQFQNNGVVDDSQLPKDRFSAERLKGVDSTLKIQPAKLEDSAVYLCASSPGGQGVRIEQYFGPGTRLTVT.

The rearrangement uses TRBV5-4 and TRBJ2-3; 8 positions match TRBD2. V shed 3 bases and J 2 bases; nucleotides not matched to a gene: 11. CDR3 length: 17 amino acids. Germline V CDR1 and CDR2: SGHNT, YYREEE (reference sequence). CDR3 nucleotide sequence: TGTGCCAGCAGCTCCCTAATAGGAGCGGGAGACACAGATACGCAGTATTTT. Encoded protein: CASSSLIGAGDTDTQYF.

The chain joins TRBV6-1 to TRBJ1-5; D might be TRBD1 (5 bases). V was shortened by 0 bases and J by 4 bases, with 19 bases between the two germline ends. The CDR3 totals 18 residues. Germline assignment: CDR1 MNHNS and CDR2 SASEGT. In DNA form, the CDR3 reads TGTGCCAGCAGTGAAGCTCAGGTCGGGGGTTCCGGTAATCAGCCCCAGCATTTT. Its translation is CASSEAQVGGSGNQPQHF.

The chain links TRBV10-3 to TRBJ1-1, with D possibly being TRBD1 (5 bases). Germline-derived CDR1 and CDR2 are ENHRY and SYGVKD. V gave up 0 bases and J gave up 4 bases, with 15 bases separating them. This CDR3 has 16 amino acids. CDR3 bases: TGTGCCATCAGTGAGTCGGGACTCACCAGAGGCACTGAAGCTTTCTTT. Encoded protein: CAISESGLTRGTEAFF.

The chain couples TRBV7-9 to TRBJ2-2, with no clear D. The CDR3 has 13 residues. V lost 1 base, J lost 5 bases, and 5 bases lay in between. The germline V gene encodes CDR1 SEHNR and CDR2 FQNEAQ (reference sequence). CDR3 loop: CASSLDETGELFF. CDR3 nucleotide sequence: TGTGCCAGCAGCTTAGACGAGACCGGGGAGCTGTTTTTT.

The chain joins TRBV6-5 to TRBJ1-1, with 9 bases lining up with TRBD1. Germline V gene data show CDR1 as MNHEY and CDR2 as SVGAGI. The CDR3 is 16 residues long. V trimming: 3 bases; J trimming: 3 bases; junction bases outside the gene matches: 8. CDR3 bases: TGTGCCAGCAGTTATTTACCGGGACAGGGACACACTGAAGCTTTCTTT. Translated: CASSYLPGQGHTEAFF.

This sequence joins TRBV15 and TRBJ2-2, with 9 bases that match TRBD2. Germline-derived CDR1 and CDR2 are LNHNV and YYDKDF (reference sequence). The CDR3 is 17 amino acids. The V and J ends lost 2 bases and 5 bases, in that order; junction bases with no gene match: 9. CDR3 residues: CATSRSGGSGSTGELFF. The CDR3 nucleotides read TGTGCCACCAGCAGAAGTGGTGGTAGCGGGAGTACCGGGGAGCTGTTTTTT.

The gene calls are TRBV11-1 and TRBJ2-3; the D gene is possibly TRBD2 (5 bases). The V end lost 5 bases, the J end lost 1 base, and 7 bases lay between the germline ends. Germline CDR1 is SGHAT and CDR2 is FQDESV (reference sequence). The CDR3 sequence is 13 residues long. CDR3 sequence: CASSRSGTDTQYF. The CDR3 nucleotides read TGTGCCAGCAGCCGTAGCGGCACAGATACGCAGTATTTT.

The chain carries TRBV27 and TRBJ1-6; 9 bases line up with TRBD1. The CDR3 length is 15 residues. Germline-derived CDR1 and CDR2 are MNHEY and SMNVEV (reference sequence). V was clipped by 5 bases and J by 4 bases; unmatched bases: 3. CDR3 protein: CASSRGQGYNSPLHF. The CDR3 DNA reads TGTGCCAGCAGTAGGGGACAGGGTTATAATTCACCCCTCCACTTT.

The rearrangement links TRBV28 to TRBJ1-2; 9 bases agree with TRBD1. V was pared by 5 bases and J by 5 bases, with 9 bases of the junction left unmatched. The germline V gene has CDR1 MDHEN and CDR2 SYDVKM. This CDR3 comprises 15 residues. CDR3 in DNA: TGTGCCAGCAGTCTAACCCTACAGGGGGCATATGGCTACACCTTC. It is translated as CASSLTLQGAYGYTF.

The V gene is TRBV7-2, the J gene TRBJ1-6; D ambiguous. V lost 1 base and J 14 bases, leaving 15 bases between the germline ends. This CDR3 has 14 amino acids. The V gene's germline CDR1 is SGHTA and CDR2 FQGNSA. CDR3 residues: CASSLGRGDLALHF. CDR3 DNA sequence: TGTGCCAGCAGCTTAGGCCGCGGTGATTTAGCCCTCCACTTT.

The CDR3 nucleotides are TGTGCCAGTAGTATTGTCCCAGGGGGCACTCAGCCCCAGCATTTT. Translation: CASSIVPGGTQPQHF. The chain combines TRBV19 with TRBJ1-5; the match to TRBD1 covers 8 bases. Germline CDR1 LNHDA, CDR2 SQIVND (reference sequence). The CDR3 is made up of 15 amino acids. Unmatched junction bases numbered 7, after V lost 3 bases and J lost 6 bases.

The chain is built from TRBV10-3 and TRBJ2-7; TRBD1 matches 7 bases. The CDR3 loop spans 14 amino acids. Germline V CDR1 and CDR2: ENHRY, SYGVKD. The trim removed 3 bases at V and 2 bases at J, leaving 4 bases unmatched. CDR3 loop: CAISDPGQAYEQYF. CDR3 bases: TGTGCCATCAGTGACCCAGGACAGGCCTACGAGCAGTACTTC.

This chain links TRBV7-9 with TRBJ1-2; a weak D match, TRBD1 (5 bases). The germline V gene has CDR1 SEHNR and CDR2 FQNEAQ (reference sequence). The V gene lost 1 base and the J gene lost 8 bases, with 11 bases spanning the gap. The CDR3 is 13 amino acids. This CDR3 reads CASSLEFTGGYTF. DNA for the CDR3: TGTGCCAGCAGCTTAGAATTTACAGGAGGCTACACCTTC.

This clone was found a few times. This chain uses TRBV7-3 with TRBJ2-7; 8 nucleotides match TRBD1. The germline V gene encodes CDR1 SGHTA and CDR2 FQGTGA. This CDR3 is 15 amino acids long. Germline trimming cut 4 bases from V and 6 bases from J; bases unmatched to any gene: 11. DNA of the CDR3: TGTGCCAGCAGCTCCGGGACAGGCCCATCGGGCGAGCAGTACTTC. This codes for CASSSGTGPSGEQYF.

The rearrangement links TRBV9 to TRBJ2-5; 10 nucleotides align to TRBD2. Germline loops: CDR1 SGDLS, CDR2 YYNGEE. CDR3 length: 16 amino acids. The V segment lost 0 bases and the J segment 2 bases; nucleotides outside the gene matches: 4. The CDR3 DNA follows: TGTGCCAGCAGCGTAGGACTAGCGGGTAGGCAAGAGACCCAGTACTTC. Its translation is CASSVGLAGRQETQYF. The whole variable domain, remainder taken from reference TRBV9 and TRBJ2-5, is DSGVTQTPKHLITATGQRVTLRCSPRSGDLSVYWYQQSLDQGLQFLIQYYNGEERAKGNILERFSAQQFPDLHSELNLSSLELGDSALYFCASSVGLAGRQETQYFGPGTRLLVL.

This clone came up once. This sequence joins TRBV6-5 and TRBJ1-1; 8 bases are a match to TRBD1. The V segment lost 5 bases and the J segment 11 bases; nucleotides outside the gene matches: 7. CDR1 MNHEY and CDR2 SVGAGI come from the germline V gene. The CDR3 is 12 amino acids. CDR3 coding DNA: TGTGCCAGCAGTCAATCGACAGGGGCGGCTTTCTTT. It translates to CASSQSTGAAFF.

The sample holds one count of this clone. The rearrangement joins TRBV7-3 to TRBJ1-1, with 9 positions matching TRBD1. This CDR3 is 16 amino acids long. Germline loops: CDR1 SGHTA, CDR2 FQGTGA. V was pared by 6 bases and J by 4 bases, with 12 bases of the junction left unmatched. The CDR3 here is CASRQEQGATGTEAFF. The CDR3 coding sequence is TGTGCCAGCAGACAAGAACAGGGGGCCACTGGCACTGAAGCTTTCTTT.

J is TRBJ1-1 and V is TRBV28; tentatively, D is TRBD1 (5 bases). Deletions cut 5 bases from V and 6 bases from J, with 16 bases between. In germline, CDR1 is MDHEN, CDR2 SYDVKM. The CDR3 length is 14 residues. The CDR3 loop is CASSIEQGSAEAFF. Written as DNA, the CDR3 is TGTGCCAGCAGTATTGAGCAGGGTAGTGCTGAAGCTTTCTTT.

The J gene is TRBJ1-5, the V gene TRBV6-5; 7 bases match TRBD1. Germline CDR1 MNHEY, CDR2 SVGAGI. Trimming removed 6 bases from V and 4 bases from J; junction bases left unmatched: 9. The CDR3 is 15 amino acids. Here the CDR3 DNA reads TGTGCCAGCAGCCTCCAGGGGGAGAGGAATCAGCCCCAGCATTTT. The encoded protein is CASSLQGERNQPQHF.

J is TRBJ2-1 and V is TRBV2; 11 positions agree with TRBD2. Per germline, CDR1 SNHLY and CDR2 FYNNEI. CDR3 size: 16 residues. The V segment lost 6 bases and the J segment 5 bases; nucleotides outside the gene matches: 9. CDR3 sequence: CASRDLAGGINNEQFF. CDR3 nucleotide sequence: TGTGCCAGCAGAGATCTAGCGGGAGGAATCAACAATGAGCAGTTCTTC.

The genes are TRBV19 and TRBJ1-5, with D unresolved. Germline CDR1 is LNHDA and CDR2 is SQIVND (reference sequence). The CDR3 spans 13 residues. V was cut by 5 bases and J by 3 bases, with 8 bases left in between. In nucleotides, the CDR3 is TGTGCCAGTAGTGCAGTGAACAATCAGCCCCAGCATTTT. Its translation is CASSAVNNQPQHF.

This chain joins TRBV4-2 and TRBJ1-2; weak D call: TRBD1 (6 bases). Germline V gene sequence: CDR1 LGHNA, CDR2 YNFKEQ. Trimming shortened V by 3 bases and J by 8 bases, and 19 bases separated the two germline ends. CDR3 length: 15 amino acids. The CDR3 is CASSQDTGGPDGYTF. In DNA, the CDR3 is TGTGCCAGCAGCCAGGACACTGGGGGCCCGGACGGCTACACCTTC.

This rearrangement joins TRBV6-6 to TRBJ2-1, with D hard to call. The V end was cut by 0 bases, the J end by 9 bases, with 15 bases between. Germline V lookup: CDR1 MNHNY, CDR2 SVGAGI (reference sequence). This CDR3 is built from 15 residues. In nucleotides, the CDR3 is TGTGCCAGCAGTTACTCCCTAGAGTCCGGCGGTGAGCAGTTCTTC. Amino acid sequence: CASSYSLESGGEQFF.

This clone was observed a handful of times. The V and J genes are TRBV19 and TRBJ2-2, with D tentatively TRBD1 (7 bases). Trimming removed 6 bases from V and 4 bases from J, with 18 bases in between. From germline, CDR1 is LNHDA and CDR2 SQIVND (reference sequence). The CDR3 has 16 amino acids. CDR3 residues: CASRRPEGAGTGELFF. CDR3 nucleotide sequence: TGTGCCAGTAGGCGCCCGGAGGGGGCCGGCACCGGGGAGCTGTTTTTT.

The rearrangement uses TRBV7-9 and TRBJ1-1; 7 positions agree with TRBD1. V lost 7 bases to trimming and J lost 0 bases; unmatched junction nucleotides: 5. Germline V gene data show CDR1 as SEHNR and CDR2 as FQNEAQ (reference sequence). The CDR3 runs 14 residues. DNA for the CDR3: TGTGCCAGCACTCGACAGGGACTGAACACTGAAGCTTTCTTT. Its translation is CASTRQGLNTEAFF. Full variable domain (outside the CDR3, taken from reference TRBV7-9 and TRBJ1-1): DTGVSQNPRHKITKRGQNVTFRCDPISEHNRLYWYRQTLGQGPEFLTYFQNEAQLEKSRLLSDRFSAERPKGSFSTLEIQRTEQGDSAMYLCASTRQGLNTEAFFGQGTRLTVV.

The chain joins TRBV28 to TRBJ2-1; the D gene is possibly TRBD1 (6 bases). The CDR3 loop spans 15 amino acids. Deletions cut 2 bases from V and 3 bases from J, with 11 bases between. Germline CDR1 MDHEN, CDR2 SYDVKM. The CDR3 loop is CASSLGQGNYNEQFF. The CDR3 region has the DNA TGTGCCAGCAGTTTAGGGCAGGGGAACTACAATGAGCAGTTCTTC.